This is a list of T cell receptor beta chains from one sample in a study of response to subunit inactivated influenza vaccine. TCRdb re-called the RT-PCR reads through MiXCR, storing one row per CDR3 protein. The repertoire consists of 550,000 to 800,000 distinct CDR3 sequences, with about 15% occurring once and the leading ten covering approximately 7%. The sample was PBMCs from blood, taken approximately 15 days before vaccination. The receptors here all came from a man aged 50 to 59 who received an inactivated influenza vaccine. Each CDR3 is given with its conserved first and last residue. The order of the fields is J gene, V gene, clone size, D gene, CDR3 DNA, CDR3 protein. A D gene is named only where the DNA matches it firmly. The size of a clone is reported for some rows only, either as once, few or many, or as a class for expanded clones.

>TRBJ2-1|TRBV6-2/TRBV6-3|few|.
TGTGCCAGCAGAAGGACAAATGTTTACAATGAGCAGTTCTTC
CASRRTNVYNEQFF
>TRBJ2-7|TRBV12-3/TRBV12-4|few|TRBD2
TGTGCCAGCAGCCAGACTAGCGGGGTCTACGAGCAGTACTTC
CASSQTSGVYEQYF
>TRBJ2-5|TRBV4-3|few|.
TGCGCCAGCAGCACCCTGGGGGGAGGACTACAAGAGACCCAGTACTTC
CASSTLGGGLQETQYF
>TRBJ2-5|TRBV3-1|.|.
TGTGCCAGCAGCCAAGCCCGGGCCTTCCGGGAGACCCAGTACTTC
CASSQARAFRETQYF
>TRBJ2-7|TRBV5-6|.|.
TGTGCCAGCAGCATCGGGTCCTACGAGCAGTACTTC
CASSIGSYEQYF
>TRBJ2-1|TRBV6-2/TRBV6-3|many|TRBD2
TGTGCCAGCAGTTACGGGACTAGCGCGCACAATGAGCAGTTCTTC
CASSYGTSAHNEQFF
>TRBJ1-1|TRBV6-6|once|.
TGTGCCAGCAGTCCGAACTGGGGCACTGAAGCTTTCTTT
CASSPNWGTEAFF
>TRBJ1-3|TRBV11-2|.|.
TGTGCCAGCAGCTTAGCGAGGTCTGGAAACACCATATATTTT
CASSLARSGNTIYF
>TRBJ2-3|TRBV29-1|.|TRBD1
TGCAGCGCCCGAACAGGGGGATCCACAGATACGCAGTATTTT
CSARTGGSTDTQYF
>TRBJ2-3|TRBV5-1|many|.
TGCGCCAGCAGCTTGGCCGCGATCACAGATACGCAGTATTTT
CASSLAAITDTQYF
>TRBJ2-7|TRBV30|.|TRBD1
TGTGCCTGGAGTCCTGGGACAGGACGTTCCTACGAGCAGTACTTC
CAWSPGTGRSYEQYF
>TRBJ1-5|TRBV12-3/TRBV12-4|many|.
TGTGCCAGCAGTTCATCAGGTTATCAGCCCCAGCATTTT
CASSSSGYQPQHF
>TRBJ2-2|TRBV6-1|.|.
TGTGCCAGCAGCTCGGACAGCCTGGGCGGGGAGCTGTTTTTT
CASSSDSLGGELFF
>TRBJ2-7|TRBV6-2/TRBV6-3|.|.
TGTGCCAGCAGTTCCGAGGATGAGAACTTC
CASSSEDENF
>TRBJ2-7|TRBV7-9|.|.
TGTGCCAGCAGCTTAGCGCCCAGTCCCGAGCAGTACTTC
CASSLAPSPEQYF
>TRBJ2-5|TRBV27|.|.
TGTGCCAGCAGTTTGTCTCCGCGGACACCGACCCAGTACTTC
CASSLSPRTPTQYF
>TRBJ2-7|TRBV4-3|many|TRBD1
TGCGCCAGCAGCCAGGACAGGGTAGGCTACGAGCAGTACTTC
CASSQDRVGYEQYF
>TRBJ1-6|TRBV5-1|.|TRBD1
TGCGCCAGCAGCTCCGGGACAGGGAATAATTCACCCCTCCACTTT
CASSSGTGNNSPLHF
>TRBJ1-1|TRBV5-5|.|.
TGTGCCAGCAGCTTGGAGTCAGGGGAAACTGAAGCTTTCTTT
CASSLESGETEAFF
>TRBJ1-2|TRBV5-1|.|TRBD1
TGCGCCAGCGGGGACAGCCTCCGGAACTATGGCTACACCTTC
CASGDSLRNYGYTF
>TRBJ2-7|TRBV19|few|TRBD2
TGTGCCAGTAGTGTGGGACTATCCCACTACGAGCAGTACTTC
CASSVGLSHYEQYF
>TRBJ1-4|TRBV5-6|many|.
TGTGCCAGCAGCTTGGGGGCAGTATATAATGAAAAACTGTTTTTT
CASSLGAVYNEKLFF